This TCR beta chain was captured in a study of T cell changes during pregnancy in multiple sclerosis. Method: immunoSEQ multiplex PCR; TCRdb's copy keeps in-frame clones and lacks some. The profile shows about 80,000 clones, 85% to 95% of them singletons. The CDR3 runs 15 residues. V gave up 5 bases and J gave up 4 bases, with 15 bases separating them. CDR1 and CDR2 from the germline V gene are MNHEY and SMNVEV (reference sequence). Source: peripheral blood, taken in the third trimester of pregnancy. The sequence was obtained from a female donor with multiple sclerosis, enrolled in a pregnancy study. J is TRBJ1-5 and V is TRBV27; TRBD1 might be the D (6 bases). CDR3 sequence: CASSPRPQGNQPQHF. CDR3 in DNA: TGTGCCAGCAGTCCACGGCCCCAGGGGAATCAGCCCCAGCATTTT.